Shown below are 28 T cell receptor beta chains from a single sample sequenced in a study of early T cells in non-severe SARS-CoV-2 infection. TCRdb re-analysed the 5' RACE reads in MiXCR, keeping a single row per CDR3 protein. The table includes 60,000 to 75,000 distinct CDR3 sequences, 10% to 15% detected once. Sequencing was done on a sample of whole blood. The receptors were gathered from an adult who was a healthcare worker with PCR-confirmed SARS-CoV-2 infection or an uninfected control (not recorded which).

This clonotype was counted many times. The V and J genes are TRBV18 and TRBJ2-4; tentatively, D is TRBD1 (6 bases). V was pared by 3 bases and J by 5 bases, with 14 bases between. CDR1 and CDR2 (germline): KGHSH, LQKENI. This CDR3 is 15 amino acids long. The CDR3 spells CASSPRRDKENIQYF. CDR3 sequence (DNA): TGTGCCAGCTCACCTAGACGGGACAAGGAAAACATTCAGTACTTC.

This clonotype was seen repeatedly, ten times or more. DNA for the CDR3: TGCGCCAGCAGCCAAGAGTTAGGACTAGCGGGAGTTCAAGAGACCCAGTACTTC. It is translated as CASSQELGLAGVQETQYF. The gene calls are TRBV4-3 and TRBJ2-5; 13 bases are shared with TRBD2. This CDR3 has 18 amino acids. Trimming at V came to 0 bases and at J to 2 bases, leaving 6 bases not matched to a gene. Looked up from germline, CDR1 is LGHNA and CDR2 is YSLEER.

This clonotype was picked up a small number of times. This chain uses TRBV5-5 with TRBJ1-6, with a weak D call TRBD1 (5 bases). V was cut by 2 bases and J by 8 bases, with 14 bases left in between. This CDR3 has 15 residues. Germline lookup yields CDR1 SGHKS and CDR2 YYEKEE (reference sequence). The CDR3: CASSFPGDKDSPLHF. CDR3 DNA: TGTGCCAGCAGCTTTCCGGGGGATAAGGATTCACCCCTCCACTTT.

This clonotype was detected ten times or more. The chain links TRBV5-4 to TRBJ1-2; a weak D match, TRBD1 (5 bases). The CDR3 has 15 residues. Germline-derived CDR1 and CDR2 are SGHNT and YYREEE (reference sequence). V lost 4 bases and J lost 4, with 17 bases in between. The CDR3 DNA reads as TGTGCCAGCAGCCCCACGACAGACCGGCTCTATGGCTACACCTTC. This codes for CASSPTTDRLYGYTF.

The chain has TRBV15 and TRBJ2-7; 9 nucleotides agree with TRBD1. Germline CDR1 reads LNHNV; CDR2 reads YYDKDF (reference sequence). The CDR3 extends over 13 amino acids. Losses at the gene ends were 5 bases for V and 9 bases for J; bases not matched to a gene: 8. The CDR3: CATSSLDRGRQYF. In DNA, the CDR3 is TGTGCCACCAGCTCATTGGACAGGGGTCGGCAGTACTTC.

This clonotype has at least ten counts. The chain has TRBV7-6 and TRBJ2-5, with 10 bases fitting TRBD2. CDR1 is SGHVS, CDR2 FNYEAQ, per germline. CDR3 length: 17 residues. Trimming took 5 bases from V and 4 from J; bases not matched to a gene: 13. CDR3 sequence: CASSRGTSAGGLETQYF. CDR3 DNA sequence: TGTGCCAGCAGCCGCGGGACTAGCGCCGGGGGGTTAGAGACCCAGTACTTC.

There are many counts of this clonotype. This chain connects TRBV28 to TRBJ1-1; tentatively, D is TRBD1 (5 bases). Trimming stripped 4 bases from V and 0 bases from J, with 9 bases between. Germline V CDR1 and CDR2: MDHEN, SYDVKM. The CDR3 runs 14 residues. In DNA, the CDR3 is TGTGCCAGCAGTTGGAGGGGAATGAACACTGAAGCTTTCTTT. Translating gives CASSWRGMNTEAFF. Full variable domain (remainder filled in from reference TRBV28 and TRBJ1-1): DVKVTQSSRYLVKRTGEKVFLECVQDMDHENMFWYRQDPGLGLRLIYFSYDVKMKEKGDIPEGYSVSREKKERFSLILESASTNQTSMYLCASSWRGMNTEAFFGQGTRLTVV.

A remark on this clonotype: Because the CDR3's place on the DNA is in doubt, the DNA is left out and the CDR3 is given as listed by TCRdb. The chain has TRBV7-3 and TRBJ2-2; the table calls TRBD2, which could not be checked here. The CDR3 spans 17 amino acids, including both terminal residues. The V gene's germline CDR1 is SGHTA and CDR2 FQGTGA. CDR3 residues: CASSLEYGGRPPGSCFF.

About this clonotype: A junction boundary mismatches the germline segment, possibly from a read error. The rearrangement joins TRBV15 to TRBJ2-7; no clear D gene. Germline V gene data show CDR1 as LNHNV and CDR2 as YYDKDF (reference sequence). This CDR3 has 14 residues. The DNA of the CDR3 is TGTGCCATCAGCAGAGATAGGCCCCCCGAGCCACAGTACTTC. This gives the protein CAISRDRPPEPQYF.

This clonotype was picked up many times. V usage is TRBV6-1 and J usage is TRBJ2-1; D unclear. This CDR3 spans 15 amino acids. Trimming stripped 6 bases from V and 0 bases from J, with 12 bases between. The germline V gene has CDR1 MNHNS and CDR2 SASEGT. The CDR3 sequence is CASSGPPSSYNEQFF. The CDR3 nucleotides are TGTGCCAGCAGCGGACCCCCGAGCTCCTACAATGAGCAGTTCTTC.

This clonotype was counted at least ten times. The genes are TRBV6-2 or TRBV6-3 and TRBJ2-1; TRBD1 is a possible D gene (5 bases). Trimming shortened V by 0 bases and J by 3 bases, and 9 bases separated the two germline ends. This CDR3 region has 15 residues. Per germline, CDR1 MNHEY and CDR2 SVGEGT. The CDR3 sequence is CASSYSQGFYNEQFF. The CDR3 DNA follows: TGTGCCAGCAGTTACTCCCAGGGTTTCTACAATGAGCAGTTCTTC.

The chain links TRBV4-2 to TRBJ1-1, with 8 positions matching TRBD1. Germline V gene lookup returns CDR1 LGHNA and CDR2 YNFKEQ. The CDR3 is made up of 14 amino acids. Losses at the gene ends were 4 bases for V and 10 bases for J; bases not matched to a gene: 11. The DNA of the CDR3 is TGTGCCAGCAGCCGGGAAGGGACAGGCATAAGAGCTTTCTTT. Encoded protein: CASSREGTGIRAFF.

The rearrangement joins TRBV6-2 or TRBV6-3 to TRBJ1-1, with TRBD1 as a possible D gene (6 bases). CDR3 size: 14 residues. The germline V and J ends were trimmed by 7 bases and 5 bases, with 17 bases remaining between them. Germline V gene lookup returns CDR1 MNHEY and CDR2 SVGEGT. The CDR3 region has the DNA TGTGCCAGCAATCCGACAGGAGCAGATACTGAAGCTTTCTTT. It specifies CASNPTGADTEAFF.

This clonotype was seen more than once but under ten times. CDR3 bases: TGCAGTGCCGAGGACAGGACTGCATCCTACGAGCAGTACTTC. This codes for CSAEDRTASYEQYF. V gene TRBV20-1 combines with J gene TRBJ2-7; 7 positions agree with TRBD1. Germline loops: CDR1 DFQATT, CDR2 SNEGSKA (reference sequence). The CDR3 has 14 amino acids. V was pared by 6 bases and J by 1 base, with 9 bases of the junction left unmatched.

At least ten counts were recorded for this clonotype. CDR3 sequence reads: CASSLGQNDIQYF. DNA for the CDR3: TGTGCCAGCAGCTTAGGGCAAAATGACATTCAGTACTTC. The chain joins TRBV7-2 to TRBJ2-4; D is ambiguous. The V end was cut by 1 base, the J end by 8 bases, with 9 bases between. Looked up from germline, CDR1 is SGHTA and CDR2 is FQGNSA. CDR3 length: 13 residues.

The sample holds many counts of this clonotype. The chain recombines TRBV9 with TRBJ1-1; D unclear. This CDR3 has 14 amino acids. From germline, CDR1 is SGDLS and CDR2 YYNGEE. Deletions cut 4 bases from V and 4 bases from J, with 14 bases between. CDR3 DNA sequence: TGTGCCAGCAGCCCCGGGCTAAAAGGCACTGAAGCTTTCTTT. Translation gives CASSPGLKGTEAFF.

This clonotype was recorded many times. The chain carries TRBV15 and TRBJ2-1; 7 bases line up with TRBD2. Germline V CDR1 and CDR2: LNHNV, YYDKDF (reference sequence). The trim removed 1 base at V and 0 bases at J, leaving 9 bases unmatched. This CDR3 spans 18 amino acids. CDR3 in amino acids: CATSRGRGSGTSYNEQFF. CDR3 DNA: TGTGCCACCAGCAGAGGGCGAGGGAGCGGGACCTCCTACAATGAGCAGTTCTTC. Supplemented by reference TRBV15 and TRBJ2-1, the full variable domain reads DAMVIQNPRYQVTQFGKPVTLSCSQTLNHNVMYWYQQKSSQAPKLLFHYYDKDFNNEADTPDNFQSRRPNTSFCFLDIRSPGLGDTAMYLCATSRGRGSGTSYNEQFFGPGTRLTVL.

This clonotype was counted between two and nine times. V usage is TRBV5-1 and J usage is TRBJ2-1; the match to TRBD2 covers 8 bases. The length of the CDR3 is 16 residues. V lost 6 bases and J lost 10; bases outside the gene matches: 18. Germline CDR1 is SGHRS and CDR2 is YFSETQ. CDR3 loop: CASISAYGTRSGEQFF. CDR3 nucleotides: TGCGCCAGCATCTCCGCCTACGGGACTAGGAGCGGAGAGCAGTTCTTC. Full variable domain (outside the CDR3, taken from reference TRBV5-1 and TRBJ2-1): KAGVTQTPRYLIKTRGQQVTLSCSPISGHRSVSWYQQTPGQGLQFLFEYFSETQRNKGNFPGRFSGRQFSNSRSEMNVSTLELGDSALYLCASISAYGTRSGEQFFGPGTRLTVL.

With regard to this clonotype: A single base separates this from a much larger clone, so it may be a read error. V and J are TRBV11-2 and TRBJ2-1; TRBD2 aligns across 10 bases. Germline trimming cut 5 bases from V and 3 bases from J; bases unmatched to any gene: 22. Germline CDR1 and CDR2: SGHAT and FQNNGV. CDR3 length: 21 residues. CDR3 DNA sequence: TGTGCCAGCAGCCCTGGGATCGGGGGGCGGGTGACTAGCGGGCTCTACAATGAGCAGTTCTTC. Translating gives CASSPGIGGRVTSGLYNEQFF.

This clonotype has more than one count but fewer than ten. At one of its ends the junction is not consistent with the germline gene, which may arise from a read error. The CDR3 DNA reads as TGTGCCAGCAGTGCTACGACAGGGGGCGGCCAAGAGACCCGGTACTTC. Translating gives CASSATTGGGQETRYF. The chain carries TRBV6-1 and TRBJ2-5; 10 bases map to TRBD1. The CDR3 length is 16 residues. Germline CDR1 reads MNHNS; CDR2 reads SASEGT.

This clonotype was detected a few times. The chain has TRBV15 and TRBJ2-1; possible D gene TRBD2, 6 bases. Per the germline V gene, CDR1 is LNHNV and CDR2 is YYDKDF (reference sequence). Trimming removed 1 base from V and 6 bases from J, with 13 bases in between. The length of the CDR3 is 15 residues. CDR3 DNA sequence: TGTGCCACCAGCAGAGCGGGAGCAAATATCAATGAGCAGTTCTTC. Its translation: CATSRAGANINEQFF.

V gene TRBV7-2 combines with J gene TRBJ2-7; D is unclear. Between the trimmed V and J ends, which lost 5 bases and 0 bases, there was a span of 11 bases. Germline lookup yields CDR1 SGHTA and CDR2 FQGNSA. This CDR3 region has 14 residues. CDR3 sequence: CASSRRTASYEQYF. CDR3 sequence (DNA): TGTGCCAGCAGCCGTCGGACGGCCTCCTACGAGCAGTACTTC.

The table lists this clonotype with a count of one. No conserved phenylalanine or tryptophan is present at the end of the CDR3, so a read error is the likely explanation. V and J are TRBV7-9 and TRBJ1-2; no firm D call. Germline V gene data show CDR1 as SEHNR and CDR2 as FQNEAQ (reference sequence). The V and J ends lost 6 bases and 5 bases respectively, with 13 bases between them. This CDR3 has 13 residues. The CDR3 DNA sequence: TGTGCCAGCAGTCCTCGCTTGGGGTATGGCTACACCCTC. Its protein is CASSPRLGYGYTL.

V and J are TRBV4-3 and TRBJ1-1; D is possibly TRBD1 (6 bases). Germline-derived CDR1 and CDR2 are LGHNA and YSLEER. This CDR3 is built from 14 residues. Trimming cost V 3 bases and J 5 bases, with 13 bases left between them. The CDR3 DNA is TGCGCCAGCAGCCAGGATCAGGGGCGAACTGAAGCTTTCTTT. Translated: CASSQDQGRTEAFF.

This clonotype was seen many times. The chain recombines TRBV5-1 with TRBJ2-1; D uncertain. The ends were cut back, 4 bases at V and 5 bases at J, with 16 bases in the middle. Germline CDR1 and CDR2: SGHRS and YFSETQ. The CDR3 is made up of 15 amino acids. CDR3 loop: CASSPVRGINNEQFF. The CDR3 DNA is TGCGCCAGCAGCCCGGTTCGCGGAATCAACAATGAGCAGTTCTTC.

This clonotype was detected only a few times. In nucleotides, the CDR3 is TGTGCCAGCAGCCAGACCTGGACAGGCTCGAACACTGAAGCTTTCTTT. Translation gives CASSQTWTGSNTEAFF. The chain couples TRBV5-5 to TRBJ1-1, with 7 bases lining up with TRBD1. J was trimmed by 1 base and V by 4 bases; bases with no gene match: 10. Per the germline V gene, CDR1 is SGHKS and CDR2 is YYEKEE (reference sequence). CDR3 length: 16 amino acids.

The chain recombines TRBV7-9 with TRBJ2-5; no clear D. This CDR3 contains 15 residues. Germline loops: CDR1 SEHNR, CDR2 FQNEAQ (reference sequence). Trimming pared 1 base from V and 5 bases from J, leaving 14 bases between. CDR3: CASSLGSGWIETQYF. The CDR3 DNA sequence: TGTGCCAGCAGCTTAGGTTCTGGATGGATTGAGACCCAGTACTTC.

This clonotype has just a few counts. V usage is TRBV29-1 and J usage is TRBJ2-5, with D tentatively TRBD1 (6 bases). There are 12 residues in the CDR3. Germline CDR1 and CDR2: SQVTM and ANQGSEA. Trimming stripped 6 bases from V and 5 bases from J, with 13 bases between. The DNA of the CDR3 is TGCAGCGTGGACCCAGGGGTTGAGACCCAGTACTTC. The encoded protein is CSVDPGVETQYF.